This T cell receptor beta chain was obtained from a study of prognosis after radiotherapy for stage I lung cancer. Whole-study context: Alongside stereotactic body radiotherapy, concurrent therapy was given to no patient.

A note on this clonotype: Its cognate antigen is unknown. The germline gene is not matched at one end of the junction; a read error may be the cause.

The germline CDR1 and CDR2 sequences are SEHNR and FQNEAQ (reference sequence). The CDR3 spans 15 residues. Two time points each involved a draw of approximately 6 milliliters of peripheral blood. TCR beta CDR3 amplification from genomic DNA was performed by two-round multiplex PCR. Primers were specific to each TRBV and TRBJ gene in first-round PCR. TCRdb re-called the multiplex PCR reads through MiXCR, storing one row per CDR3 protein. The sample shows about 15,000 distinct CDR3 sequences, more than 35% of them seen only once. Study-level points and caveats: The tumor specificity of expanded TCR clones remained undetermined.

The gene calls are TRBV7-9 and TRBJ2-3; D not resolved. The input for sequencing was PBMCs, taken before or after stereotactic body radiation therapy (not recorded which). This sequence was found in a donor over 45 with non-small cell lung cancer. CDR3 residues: CTSSADGLSTDTQYF. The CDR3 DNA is TGTACCAGCAGCGCAGATGGCCTTAGCACAGATACGCAGTATTTT. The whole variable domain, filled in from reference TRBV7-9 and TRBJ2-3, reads DTGVSQNPRHKITKRGQNVTFRCDPISEHNRLYWYRQTLGQGPEFLTYFQNEAQLEKSRLLSDRFSAERPKGSFSTLEIQRTEQGDSAMYLCTSSADGLSTDTQYFGPGTRLTVL.